These T cell receptor beta chains were read from a single sample in a study of cytomegalovirus exposure and HLA in healthy donors. The data were produced by immunoSEQ multiplex PCR, yet TCRdb's version contains in-frame clones alone and is incomplete. In the table there are about 300,000 clones, just over 85% of which are singletons. Sequencing was carried out using PBMCs. The receptor source for this set is a man between 40 and 49 years old in good health and CMV-seropositive. Both conserved end residues are part of each CDR3. The D gene is left open where the match is weak. The size of a clone is reported for some rows only, either as once, few or many, or as a class for expanded clones.

d_call	v_call	clone_size	j_call	cdr3_nt	cdr3_aa
-	TRBV7-2	-	TRBJ2-3	TGTGCCAGCAGCTTCCCGGACAGCCACTCCACAGATACGCAGTATTTT	CASSFPDSHSTDTQYF
-	TRBV25-1	-	TRBJ2-7	TGTGCCAGCAAACGGAAGGGGGAGTACGAGCAGTACTTC	CASKRKGEYEQYF
-	TRBV5-4	-	TRBJ2-7	TGTGCCAGCAGCTTGGGTCCCTTAGCAGCCGTCTACGAGCAGTACTTC	CASSLGPLAAVYEQYF
-	TRBV11-3	-	TRBJ2-1	TGTGCCAGCAGCCCCCCTTTGGCTAGTTTCGATGAGCAGTTCTTC	CASSPPLASFDEQFF
TRBD2	TRBV28	-	TRBJ2-7	TGTGCCAGCAGAAGTGCGGGAGGAGCCTCTTCCGAGCAGTACTTC	CASRSAGGASSEQYF
-	TRBV6-1	-	TRBJ1-2	TGTGCCAGCACCGACCCCGCGGGGGGCCACTATGGCTACACCTTC	CASTDPAGGHYGYTF
-	TRBV7-3	-	TRBJ2-5	TGTGCCAGCAGCCAATCGCGGGAAGAGACCCAGTACTTC	CASSQSREETQYF
TRBD2	TRBV5-1	-	TRBJ2-2	TGCGCCAGCAGCTTGTTTTCCGGCGGGAGGGCCGGCGGGGAGCTGTTTTTT	CASSLFSGGRAGGELFF
TRBD1	TRBV19	-	TRBJ2-7	TGTGCCAGTAGTATCCCCCGACAGGGGGCTGGGACCTACGAGCAGTACTTC	CASSIPRQGAGTYEQYF
TRBD1	TRBV29-1	-	TRBJ2-7	TGCAGCGTTGTGGGACAGTCCTACGAGCAGTACTTC	CSVVGQSYEQYF
TRBD2	TRBV5-1	once	TRBJ2-7	TGCGCCAGCAGCTTGGACGGGAGGGCCCCCTACGAGCAGTACTTC	CASSLDGRAPYEQYF
-	TRBV15	-	TRBJ1-1	TGTGCCACCAGCGGACCTGGACAGAACCCGAACACTGAAGCTTTCTTT	CATSGPGQNPNTEAFF
-	TRBV7-6	-	TRBJ1-1	TGTGCCAGCAGCTTAGTTCAGGGTGGCGTAGCAGAAGCTTTCTTT	CASSLVQGGVAEAFF
TRBD1	TRBV6-5	few	TRBJ1-1	TGTGCCAGCAGAAAACAGGGGTGGGGCACTGAAGCTTTCTTT	CASRKQGWGTEAFF
-	TRBV7-3	once	TRBJ2-2	TGTGCCAGCAGCTTAACGTCCATTACCGGGGAGCTGTTTTTT	CASSLTSITGELFF
TRBD2	TRBV5-4	-	TRBJ2-7	TGTGCCAGCAGCAGTAGCGGGAGCTCCTACGAGCAGTACTTC	CASSSSGSSYEQYF
TRBD1	TRBV6-5	-	TRBJ1-2	TGTGCCAGCAGTCGGGACAGTGACTATGGCTACACCTTC	CASSRDSDYGYTF
TRBD2	TRBV6-6	-	TRBJ2-1	TGTGCCAGCAGCCCTCTAGCGGGAGTAATCAATGAGCAGTTCTTC	CASSPLAGVINEQFF
-	TRBV28	-	TRBJ2-2	TGTGCCAGCAGTTCCACCCATCTCGACAGCACGAACACCGGGGAGCTGTTTTTT	CASSSTHLDSTNTGELFF
TRBD1	TRBV7-3	-	TRBJ2-2	TGTGCCAGCAGCCCGGGGACAGCCCCTTCAAACGGGGAGCTGTTTTTT	CASSPGTAPSNGELFF
-	TRBV28	-	TRBJ1-1	TGTGCCAGCAGACTTTTAATGTCTACCTTGAACACTGAAGCTTTCTTT	CASRLLMSTLNTEAFF
-	TRBV6-1	-	TRBJ1-1	TGTGCCAGCAGTCTACAGGGTTGGACTGAAGCTTTCTTT	CASSLQGWTEAFF
-	TRBV18	once	TRBJ2-2	TGTGCCAGCTCACCCCGGACCGGGGAGCTGTTTTTT	CASSPRTGELFF
TRBD2	TRBV28	-	TRBJ2-7	TGTGCCAGCAGTCGCGGGGGGGCGCAGGACGAGCAGTACTTC	CASSRGGAQDEQYF
TRBD2	TRBV4-1	-	TRBJ2-1	TGCGCCAGCAGCCAAGTATTAGCGGGATACAATGAGCAGTTCTTC	CASSQVLAGYNEQFF
-	TRBV2	once	TRBJ2-2	TGTGCCAGCAGTGGAACAGGGTATTCGGACACCGGGGAGCTGTTTTTT	CASSGTGYSDTGELFF
TRBD1	TRBV2	-	TRBJ2-1	TGTGCCAGCAGCCTCCTGAGGGGACAGCCATACAATGAGCAGTTCTTC	CASSLLRGQPYNEQFF
TRBD1	TRBV14	-	TRBJ1-4	TGTGCCAGCAGCCAAGAAGGGACAGGGGGTGGAATTGCTAAACTGTTTTTT	CASSQEGTGGGIAKLFF
TRBD1	TRBV6-1	-	TRBJ2-7	TGTGCCAGCAGTGAGGCACTATCGGGACAGGGCTACGAGCAGTACTTC	CASSEALSGQGYEQYF
-	TRBV30	-	TRBJ2-7	TGTGCCTGGAGTTTAGGGAGGAACTACGAGCAGTACTTC	CAWSLGRNYEQYF
TRBD1	TRBV5-1	-	TRBJ2-7	TGCGCCAGCAGCTTGGCTCTCGGGACAGGGGGCAGTTACGAGCAGTACTTC	CASSLALGTGGSYEQYF
-	TRBV7-6	-	TRBJ2-1	TGTGCCAGCAGCTTAGCCGATGAGCAGTTCTTC	CASSLADEQFF
TRBD1	TRBV18	-	TRBJ2-1	TGTGCCAGCTCAGTAGGGGGCGGGTCCTACAATGAGCAGTTCTTC	CASSVGGGSYNEQFF
-	TRBV12-5	-	TRBJ2-1	TGTGCTAGTGGTTTGGCCCCAACGGGGTTAAATGAGCAGTTCTTC	CASGLAPTGLNEQFF
TRBD1	TRBV28	-	TRBJ1-5	TGTGCCAGCAGTATAGGACAGGGGGATCAGCCCCAGCATTTT	CASSIGQGDQPQHF
-	TRBV7-6	once	TRBJ1-3	TGTGCCAGCAGCTTAGAACTAACAGGAAACACCATATATTTT	CASSLELTGNTIYF
TRBD1	TRBV19	-	TRBJ2-7	TGTGCCAGTAGTTACACAGGGGGCAACGAGCAGTACTTC	CASSYTGGNEQYF
-	TRBV23-1	once	TRBJ2-3	TGCGCCAGCAGTCCCGTCCGAGCAGGGGTTGGTACAGATACGCAGTATTTT	CASSPVRAGVGTDTQYF
-	TRBV6-1	-	TRBJ2-6	TGTGCCAGCTTTCGCTCTGGGGCCAACGTCCTGACTTTC	CASFRSGANVLTF
TRBD1	TRBV27	-	TRBJ1-4	TGTGCCAGCAGTTCCAGGGGGAGAGGAGTTGAAAAACTGTTTTTT	CASSSRGRGVEKLFF
-	TRBV5-1	-	TRBJ1-4	TGCGCCAGCAGCTTGGGACAGAGTAATGAAAAACTGTTTTTT	CASSLGQSNEKLFF
-	TRBV4-2	-	TRBJ2-2	TGTGCCAGCAGTCACGGGGGACAGAGTAACACCGGGGAGCTGTTTTTT	CASSHGGQSNTGELFF
-	TRBV5-1	-	TRBJ1-4	TGCGCCAGCAGCTTGCGCGGAGGGATGGAAAAACTGTTTTTT	CASSLRGGMEKLFF